This T cell receptor beta chain was sequenced during a study of blood T cell repertoires in COVID-19. Overall study: T cells, B-cell-depleted T cells, or PBMCs provided the cDNA or gDNA that served as material.

In the original workflow: Amplification with reference gene primers provided the estimates of nucleated cell counts. TCRdb keeps only in-frame clones here, not all; method: immunoSEQ multiplex PCR. V and J calls and clone size are as listed in that table; D and trimming were resolved from the DNA. The sample has 35,000 or so clones; about 85% are singletons. The V gene's germline CDR1 is LGHNA and CDR2 YSLEER. After removal of 0 bases from V and 7 bases from J, the junction contained 13 bases not matched to a gene. The CDR3 is made up of 19 amino acids. The chain joins TRBV4-3 to TRBJ2-1; 12 positions agree with TRBD2. The sample taken for sequencing was peripheral blood. The receptor's source is an elderly man with active or convalescent COVID-19. The DNA for the CDR3 is TGCGCCAGCAGCCAAGATTGGGCTAGCGGGGGGGCCGTGGTGAATGAGCAGTTCTTC. As protein: CASSQDWASGGAVVNEQFF.